A few counts support the clone carrying this TCR beta chain. The data derive from a study of control samples from healthy donors and cancer patients. V lost 6 bases, J lost 7 bases, and 8 bases stayed unmatched. This CDR3 is 13 amino acids long. Germline V gene sequence: CDR1 MDHEN, CDR2 SYDVKM. Using immunoSEQ multiplex PCR, the repertoire was profiled, and TCRdb retains in-frame clones only, with some absent. The repertoire holds some 100,000 clones, with around 89% as singletons. V and J are TRBV28 and TRBJ1-1; 7 nucleotides agree with TRBD1. Sequences were obtained from blood. The source of this sequence is a man in his thirties or forties in good health. The CDR3 region is CASSSLGTVEAFF. The CDR3 DNA reads as TGTGCCAGCAGCAGCCTCGGGACAGTTGAAGCTTTCTTT.